One sample yielded the 2 T cell receptor beta chains listed below, sequenced in a study of T cell repertoires in cytomegalovirus infection. In TCRdb, the reads were re-called with MiXCR into one record per CDR3 protein. The sample records 550,000 to 850,000 distinct CDR3 sequences, around 32% being singletons. No antigen is known for these receptors. The sequences come from cultured PBMCs, collected from culture after CMV antigen stimulation. These receptors all stem from a human donor in good health (CMV status not recorded). Some clones in this sample may be carry-over from other donors' samples.

The CDR3 reads CASTGGNNSPLHF. CDR3 DNA: TGTGCCAGCACGGGGGGGAATAATTCACCCCTCCACTTT. The chain couples TRBV12-3 or TRBV12-4 to TRBJ1-6, with a possible D match to TRBD1 (5 bases). Trimming removed 7 bases at V and 5 bases at J, with 9 bases between. The CDR3 is made up of 13 amino acids.

Only a few counts were recorded for this clonotype. This sequence joins TRBV4-1 and TRBJ2-7; D unclear. Germline-derived CDR1 and CDR2 are MGHRA and YSYEKL. Trimming took 0 bases from V and 0 from J, leaving 12 bases between them. This CDR3 contains 16 residues. The CDR3 protein is CASSQDQSSSSYEQYF. CDR3 nucleotides: TGCGCCAGCAGCCAAGATCAGTCATCGAGCTCCTACGAGCAGTACTTC.